The 8 T cell receptor beta chains in this list originate from one sample, sequenced in a study of cytomegalovirus exposure and HLA in healthy donors. PCR primers comprised 60 Vbeta and 13 Jbeta primers. Data came from immunoSEQ multiplex PCR; TCRdb stores just in-frame clones and leaves some out. The sample has under 140,000 clones, about 86% seen once. The sample comprised PBMCs. The receptor source for this set is a man in his forties or fifties in good health and CMV-seronegative.

This chain links TRBV6-1 with TRBJ2-7; no clear D gene. Germline V gives CDR1 MNHNS, CDR2 SASEGT. V dropped 4 bases and J dropped 0 bases, with 7 bases sitting between them. This CDR3 spans 13 amino acids. CDR3 sequence reads: CASSGAASYEQYF. The CDR3 DNA sequence: TGTGCCAGCAGTGGGGCAGCCTCCTACGAGCAGTACTTC.

In this sample, this clone turned up a few times. The chain recombines TRBV30 with TRBJ1-3; 9 bases are shared with TRBD1. The CDR3 extends over 19 amino acids. V was clipped by 2 bases and J by 4 bases; unmatched bases: 18. From germline, CDR1 is GTSNPN and CDR2 SVGIG (reference sequence). The CDR3 bases are TGTGCCTGGAGTTATCCCCCGGGACAGGGACTAGTTAGGGGAAACACCATATATTTT. It yields the protein CAWSYPPGQGLVRGNTIYF.

This clone has only a few counts. This chain connects TRBV5-6 to TRBJ1-5, with D unclear. V lost 4 bases to trimming and J lost 4 bases, with 12 bases between them. The CDR3 extends over 14 amino acids. In germline, CDR1 is SGHDT, CDR2 YYEEEE. In nucleotides, the CDR3 is TGTGCCAGCAGCCAAACTCGGGTGAATCAGCCCCAGCATTTT. It specifies CASSQTRVNQPQHF. The whole variable domain, remainder taken from reference TRBV5-6 and TRBJ1-5, is DAGVTQSPTHLIKTRGQQVTLRCSPKSGHDTVSWYQQALGQGPQFIFQYYEEEERQRGNFPDRFSGHQFPNYSSELNVNALLLGDSALYLCASSQTRVNQPQHFGDGTRLSIL.

The chain links TRBV28 to TRBJ2-7; TRBD1 matches 8 bases. CDR3 length: 16 residues. The ends lost 6 bases at V and 0 bases at J; junction bases unmatched: 10. Germline V gene lookup returns CDR1 MDHEN and CDR2 SYDVKM. DNA of the CDR3: TGTGCCAGCAGCCCGTGGACAGGGCTTCCCTCCTACGAGCAGTACTTC. It is translated as CASSPWTGLPSYEQYF.

This clone showed up just a few times. V gene TRBV30 combines with J gene TRBJ2-2, with D perhaps matching TRBD1 (5 bases). Germline assignment: CDR1 GTSNPN and CDR2 SVGIG (reference sequence). The CDR3 has 14 amino acids. V was shortened by 1 base and J by 6 bases, with 12 bases between the two germline ends. CDR3 in DNA: TGTGCCTGGAGTGAGTTCAGGGTCGCCGGGGAGCTGTTTTTT. It codes for CAWSEFRVAGELFF.

V and J are TRBV5-1 and TRBJ2-3; 8 nucleotides align to TRBD1. Germline V gene lookup returns CDR1 SGHRS and CDR2 YFSETQ. The CDR3 has 15 residues. Trimming at V came to 1 base and at J to 4 bases, leaving 5 bases not matched to a gene. The CDR3 region is CASSLQQGVSDTQYF. The CDR3 coding sequence is TGCGCCAGCAGCTTGCAACAGGGGGTGTCAGATACGCAGTATTTT.

A single count supports this clone. The V gene is TRBV6-6, the J gene TRBJ1-5, with D maybe TRBD1 (5 bases). The V end lost 5 bases, the J end lost 0 bases, and 11 bases lay between the germline ends. This CDR3 has 15 amino acids. Germline CDR1 reads MNHNY; CDR2 reads SVGAGI (reference sequence). The CDR3 DNA is TGTGCCAGCAGTGGCACGGGGGGTAGCAATCAGCCCCAGCATTTT. This encodes CASSGTGGSNQPQHF.

The chain links TRBV2 to TRBJ2-2, with D perhaps TRBD1 (6 bases). This CDR3 contains 14 residues. Germline V gene data show CDR1 as SNHLY and CDR2 as FYNNEI. The V end was cut by 9 bases, the J end by 1 base, with 12 bases between. The CDR3 spells CASTKTGNTGELFF. CDR3 coding DNA: TGTGCCAGTACTAAGACAGGGAACACCGGGGAGCTGTTTTTT. Drawing the rest from reference TRBV2 and TRBJ2-2, the complete variable domain is EPEVTQTPSHQVTQMGQEVILRCVPISNHLYFYWYRQILGQKVEFLVSFYNNEISEKSEIFDDQFSVERPDGSNFTLKIRSTKLEDSAMYFCASTKTGNTGELFFGEGSRLTVL.